One sample yielded the 20 T cell receptor beta chains listed below, sequenced in a study of T cells in Graves' hyperthyroidism and ophthalmopathy. RNA transcripts were the template for amplifying TCR beta CDR3 regions. Researchers ran a first-round RT-PCR on the TCR CDR3 using the HTBI primer set. From the multiplex PCR reads, TCRdb called clonotypes with MiXCR, one entry per CDR3 protein. The sample comprises 45,000 to 55,000 distinct CDR3 sequences, roughly 50% of which are singletons, and under 35% rests with the top ten. Specimen: peripheral blood or thyroid tissue (not recorded which). These receptors all come from a man aged 18 to 30 with Graves' hyperthyroidism.

The chain links TRBV29-1 to TRBJ2-2; D remains unclear. The length of the CDR3 is 10 residues. Trimming took off 6 bases at V and 5 bases at J, with 4 bases between the two ends. Per the germline V gene, CDR1 is SQVTM and CDR2 is ANQGSEA. Written as DNA, the CDR3 is TGCAGCGTGAGGACCGGGGAGCTGTTTTTT. Protein sequence: CSVRTGELFF.

The rearrangement joins TRBV7-2 to TRBJ2-5; 9 bases match TRBD2. After removal of 5 bases from V and 2 bases from J, the junction contained 6 bases not matched to a gene. Germline-derived CDR1 and CDR2 are SGHTA and FQGNSA. The CDR3 is made up of 15 amino acids. The CDR3 nucleotides are TGTGCCAGCAGCCAAATGGCGGGGGGGCAAGAGACCCAGTACTTC. This gives the protein CASSQMAGGQETQYF.

This clonotype was recorded many times. The chain links TRBV12-3 or TRBV12-4 to TRBJ1-5; the D is unclear. The V and J ends lost 5 bases and 1 base respectively, with 12 bases between them. This CDR3 spans 15 amino acids. The CDR3 region is CASSGGLQSNQPQHF. The CDR3 DNA reads as TGTGCCAGCAGTGGAGGGCTTCAAAGCAATCAGCCCCAGCATTTT.

The chain uses TRBV20-1 and TRBJ2-7, with TRBD2 matching over 11 bases. The V and J ends lost 3 bases and 1 base, in that order; junction bases with no gene match: 8. This CDR3 has 16 residues. Germline V lookup: CDR1 DFQATT, CDR2 SNEGSKA (reference sequence). CDR3 sequence: CSASGGLAGLSYEQYF. DNA of the CDR3: TGCAGTGCTAGCGGTGGACTAGCGGGCTTGTCCTACGAGCAGTACTTC.

This chain links TRBV10-3 with TRBJ1-1; D perhaps matches TRBD1 (5 bases). V was trimmed by 4 bases and J by 4 bases, leaving 13 bases between them. This CDR3 region has 14 residues. Germline CDR1 ENHRY, CDR2 SYGVKD. CDR3 residues: CAISGRTGPTEAFF. CDR3 coding DNA: TGTGCCATCAGTGGGAGAACAGGCCCCACTGAAGCTTTCTTT.

This clonotype was counted only a few times. CDR3 DNA sequence: TGTGCCAGCAGACCGGGACAGGAGACCCAGTACTTC. Its protein product is CASRPGQETQYF. The genes are TRBV12-3 or TRBV12-4 and TRBJ2-5; 7 positions match TRBD1. The CDR3 length is 12 residues. V gave up 6 bases and J gave up 5 bases; unmatched junction bases: 3.

The sample holds many counts of this clonotype. CDR3 sequence (DNA): TGTGCCACCGGACAGGGTTTGCCAGATACGCAGTATTTT. Its protein is CATGQGLPDTQYF. The chain recombines TRBV19 with TRBJ2-3; 8 positions match TRBD1. CDR1 LNHDA and CDR2 SQIVND come from the germline V gene (reference sequence). V was pared by 10 bases and J by 4 bases, with 7 bases of the junction left unmatched. The CDR3 loop spans 13 amino acids.

The chain recombines TRBV24-1 with TRBJ2-3; 9 positions agree with TRBD2. This CDR3 has 18 amino acids. Unmatched junction bases numbered 9, after V lost 1 base and J lost 2 bases. Germline CDR1 and CDR2: KGHDR and SFDVKD. The CDR3: CATSDFSGTSQHTDTQYF. CDR3 nucleotide sequence: TGTGCCACCAGTGATTTCTCCGGGACTAGCCAACACACAGATACGCAGTATTTT.

Remarks on this clonotype: The junction shows a germline mismatch at one end, possibly a read error. The chain couples TRBV7-2 to TRBJ2-7; D might be TRBD1 (6 bases). CDR3 length: 13 residues. CDR1 and CDR2 from the germline V gene are SGHTA and FQGNSA. The DNA of the CDR3 is TGTGCCAGCGGCTTAGGGCACAGGGACGAGCAGTACTTC. It codes for CASGLGHRDEQYF.

The rearrangement links TRBV7-2 to TRBJ2-7, with D possibly being TRBD1 (6 bases). V was shortened by 5 bases and J by 2 bases, with 19 bases between the two germline ends. The germline V gene has CDR1 SGHTA and CDR2 FQGNSA. The CDR3 length is 16 residues. CDR3: CASSGGRTGHPYEQYF. The CDR3 DNA is TGTGCCAGCAGCGGGGGACGGACGGGACATCCCTACGAGCAGTACTTC.

The chain employs TRBV27 and TRBJ1-2; D may be TRBD1 (5 bases). V lost 1 base and J lost 9, with 15 bases in between. Looked up from germline, CDR1 is MNHEY and CDR2 is SMNVEV (reference sequence). The CDR3 totals 14 residues. The CDR3 loop reads CASSLLGGVYSYTF. CDR3 nucleotides: TGTGCCAGCAGTTTATTGGGGGGGGTTTATAGCTACACCTTC.

About this clonotype: Germline is not matched at one junction end, which may reflect a read error. This sequence joins TRBV7-2 and TRBJ1-3, with D possibly matching TRBD1 (5 bases). Germline CDR1 reads SGHTA; CDR2 reads FQGNSA. The CDR3 runs 15 residues. CDR3 DNA: TGCGCCAGCAGCTTGTCGGGGGACGCTGGAAACACCATATATTTT. It encodes CASSLSGDAGNTIYF.

The chain employs TRBV7-2 and TRBJ2-7; tentative D call: TRBD2 (5 bases). The J call may be in error: the DNA end matches TRBJ2-5 better. CDR1 and CDR2 (germline): SGHTA, FQGNSA. The CDR3 is 15 residues long. In DNA, the CDR3 is TGTGCCAGCAGCCGCAGCAGGTTTCGGGGAGAGACCCAGTACTTC. Amino acid sequence: CASSRSRFRGETQYF.

This clonotype was seen only once. V and J are TRBV5-1 and TRBJ1-1, with 12 bases matching TRBD1. V was clipped by 4 bases and J by 0 bases; unmatched bases: 4. Germline V gene data show CDR1 as SGHRS and CDR2 as YFSETQ. The CDR3 contains 16 residues. The CDR3 protein is CASSSGTGGMNTEAFF. In DNA form, the CDR3 reads TGCGCCAGCAGCAGCGGGACAGGGGGCATGAACACTGAAGCTTTCTTT.

This clonotype was seen ten or more times. V gene TRBV29-1 combines with J gene TRBJ2-2; TRBD1 agrees at 7 bases. CDR3 length equals 14 residues. Per the germline V gene, CDR1 is SQVTM and CDR2 is ANQGSEA. V shed 4 bases, J shed 6 bases, and the junction held 8 bases outside the gene matches. The CDR3 DNA reads TGCAGCGTTGCCCTGACAGGGCGGGCCGGGGAGCTGTTTTTT. Translating it yields CSVALTGRAGELFF.

The sample holds many counts of this clonotype. This chain links TRBV14 with TRBJ1-1; D gene uncertain. There are 16 residues in the CDR3. Germline CDR1 is SGHDN and CDR2 is FVKESK. The germline V and J ends were trimmed by 2 bases and 5 bases, with 18 bases remaining between them. As DNA, the CDR3 is TGTGCCAGCAGCCAATTGGGGATCCTAAGTAGAACTGAAGCTTTCTTT. This sequence encodes CASSQLGILSRTEAFF.

This clonotype was counted at least ten times. The V and J genes are TRBV6-5 and TRBJ1-4; 10 bases are a match to TRBD1. CDR1 and CDR2 (germline): MNHEY, SVGAGI. The CDR3 runs to 14 residues. The trim removed 2 bases at V and 8 bases at J, leaving 2 bases unmatched. DNA for the CDR3: TGTGCCAGCAGTTACAGGGACAGGGGCGAAAAACTGTTTTTT. This encodes CASSYRDRGEKLFF.

This clonotype was seen a single time. The rearrangement joins TRBV19 to TRBJ1-1; D might be TRBD1 (5 bases). Per the germline V gene, CDR1 is LNHDA and CDR2 is SQIVND (reference sequence). Trimming shortened V by 6 bases and J by 0 bases, and 14 bases separated the two germline ends. The CDR3 is 15 residues long. The CDR3 region has the DNA TGTGCCAGTAGGTTCACAGGCGAGATGAACACTGAAGCTTTCTTT. The encoded protein is CASRFTGEMNTEAFF.

The V call is TRBV29-1, the J call TRBJ1-5, with unresolved D. CDR3 length: 12 residues. Per germline, CDR1 SQVTM and CDR2 ANQGSEA. Trimming pared 0 bases from V and 4 bases from J, leaving 4 bases between. CDR3 protein: CSVEEGNQPQHF. CDR3 sequence (DNA): TGCAGCGTTGAAGAGGGAAATCAGCCCCAGCATTTT. Drawing the rest from reference TRBV29-1 and TRBJ1-5, the complete variable domain is SAVISQKPSRDICQRGTSLTIQCQVDSQVTMMFWYRQQPGQSLTLIATANQGSEATYESGFVIDKFPISRPNLTFSTLTVSNMSPEDSSIYLCSVEEGNQPQHFGDGTRLSIL.

This clonotype is deemed medium-sized (0.01 to 0.1%). J is TRBJ2-7 and V is TRBV10-3; D possibly corresponds to TRBD1 (5 bases). From germline, CDR1 is ENHRY and CDR2 SYGVKD. The CDR3 runs to 15 residues. The V end lost 6 bases, the J end lost 4 bases, and 19 bases lay between the germline ends. CDR3 nucleotide sequence: TGTGCCATCAGGCCGGACACGGCCCTCTCGTACGAGCAGTACTTC. Its translation: CAIRPDTALSYEQYF.